Below, 28 T cell receptor beta chains from the same sample are listed, as sequenced in a study of T-cell memory formation after mild COVID-19. TCRdb reanalysed the 5' RACE reads using MiXCR and keeps one entry per CDR3 protein. The sample records 250,000 to 300,000 distinct CDR3 sequences, 8% to 10% being singletons. The source material was PBMCs or a T cell subset sorted from them (not recorded which). The receptors derive from a man between 18 and 35 years old who had mild COVID-19 (a few samples of this study predate the infection). Cell type and time point are not known.

This clonotype was seen more than once but under ten times. The genes are TRBV7-2 and TRBJ1-5; tentatively, D is TRBD1 (5 bases). V was clipped by 7 bases and J by 3 bases, with 16 bases between them. Germline assignment: CDR1 SGHTA and CDR2 FQGNSA. This CDR3 is built from 15 residues. This chain's CDR3 is CASNRGAGINQPQHF. The CDR3 DNA follows: TGTGCCAGCAACCGAGGGGCAGGGATCAATCAGCCCCAGCATTTT.

This clonotype was seen repeatedly, ten times or more. The chain recombines TRBV20-1 with TRBJ2-7; a weak D match, TRBD1 (5 bases). The CDR3 totals 14 residues. The germline V and J ends were trimmed by 0 bases and 4 bases, with 13 bases remaining between them. Germline CDR1 is DFQATT and CDR2 is SNEGSKA (reference sequence). The CDR3 loop reads CSARDDSNTYEQYV. As DNA, the CDR3 is TGCAGTGCTAGAGACGACAGTAACACTTACGAGCAGTACGTC.

This clonotype occurred once. The chain links TRBV6-1 to TRBJ2-1; D possibly corresponds to TRBD1 (5 bases). The CDR3 has 12 residues. Trimming pared 2 bases from V and 10 bases from J, leaving 9 bases between. CDR1 and CDR2 (germline): MNHNS, SASEGT. The CDR3 DNA is TGTGCCAGCAGTGAAACTGGACACGAGCAGTTCTTC. Residues: CASSETGHEQFF.

CDR3 DNA: TGCGCCAGCAGCGCCTGGTCTGGCGGGGGAACTGGGGGGCAGTATTTT. Translation: CASSAWSGGGTGGQYF. The chain couples TRBV5-1 to TRBJ2-3, with 7 positions matching TRBD2. Germline CDR1 is SGHRS and CDR2 is YFSETQ. V gave up 4 bases and J gave up 11 bases; unmatched junction bases: 19. This CDR3 comprises 16 residues.

The sample holds many counts of this clonotype. The CDR3 is CASSPPRGGTDTQYF. The CDR3 DNA reads TGTGCCAGCTCACCACCTAGAGGAGGGACAGATACGCAGTATTTT. This chain links TRBV18 with TRBJ2-3; TRBD2 is a possible D gene (6 bases). Germline loops: CDR1 KGHSH, CDR2 LQKENI. Trimming left V 0 bases short and J 3 bases short, with 10 bases between. The CDR3 is 15 residues long.

This clonotype came up a few times. The CDR3 DNA sequence: TGCGCCAGCAGCTTATGGGCGGGGGGACCCTACAATGAGCAGTTCTTC. Translation gives CASSLWAGGPYNEQFF. This chain connects TRBV5-1 to TRBJ2-1, with 8 bases aligning to TRBD2. The length of the CDR3 is 16 residues. Germline V lookup: CDR1 SGHRS, CDR2 YFSETQ. V shed 2 bases, J shed 2 bases, and the junction held 6 bases outside the gene matches.

This clonotype was recorded a few times. The chain carries TRBV6-5 and TRBJ1-6; 7 positions agree with TRBD1. Germline values: CDR1 MNHEY, CDR2 SVGAGI. CDR3 size: 15 residues. V was clipped by 0 bases and J by 10 bases; unmatched bases: 6. In DNA, the CDR3 is TGTGCCAGCAGTTACTCCCTGACAGGGCCCTCACCCCTCCACTTT. It translates to CASSYSLTGPSPLHF.

V gene TRBV3-1 combines with J gene TRBJ1-6, with D tentatively TRBD1 (5 bases). V shed 5 bases and J shed 8 bases, with 13 bases lying between them. Germline V lookup: CDR1 LGHDT, CDR2 YNNKEL (reference sequence). The CDR3 extends over 14 amino acids. CDR3 loop: CASSSVQGYSPLHF. In DNA form, the CDR3 reads TGTGCCAGCAGCTCTGTCCAGGGATATTCACCCCTCCACTTT.

This clonotype showed up many times. The genes are TRBV6-1 and TRBJ1-2, with TRBD1 matching 7 bases. This CDR3 is 15 amino acids long. Germline V gives CDR1 MNHNS, CDR2 SASEGT. V was pared by 3 bases and J by 4 bases, with 8 bases of the junction left unmatched. Here the CDR3 reads CASSDLGTDTYGYTF. The CDR3 DNA reads as TGTGCCAGCAGTGACCTCGGGACAGACACCTATGGCTACACCTTC.

The rearrangement links TRBV20-1 to TRBJ2-5; no clear D. The CDR3 extends over 14 amino acids. The germline V and J ends were trimmed by 0 bases and 2 bases, with 10 bases remaining between them. Per the germline V gene, CDR1 is DFQATT and CDR2 is SNEGSKA (reference sequence). CDR3 nucleotides: TGCAGTGCTAGAGATCCGACGGCTCAAGAGACCCAGTACTTC. It yields the protein CSARDPTAQETQYF.

This clonotype was counted ten times or more. The chain carries TRBV5-1 and TRBJ2-1; 13 bases align to TRBD2. The CDR3 contains 14 residues. Germline V gene lookup returns CDR1 SGHRS and CDR2 YFSETQ. V dropped 7 bases and J dropped 7; count of bases not matched to a gene: 5. CDR3 protein: CASDRGLAGNEQFF. CDR3 bases: TGCGCCAGCGACCGGGGACTAGCGGGGAATGAGCAGTTCTTC.

The chain is built from TRBV12-3 or TRBV12-4 and TRBJ2-7; D unclear. With 2 bases removed from V and 3 bases from J, the gap between germline ends came to 2 bases. The CDR3 has 11 residues. The CDR3 region has the DNA TGTGCCAGCAGTTTATGCTACGAGCAGTACGTC. Encoded protein: CASSLCYEQYV.

To note about this clonotype: A single base separates this from a much larger clone, so it may be a read error. The genes are TRBV5-1 and TRBJ2-7, with 11 bases aligning to TRBD2. V dropped 4 bases and J dropped 2; count of bases not matched to a gene: 5. The CDR3 is 15 residues long. Germline-derived CDR1 and CDR2 are SGHRS and YFSETQ. For the CDR3, the DNA is TGCGCCAGCAGCACTAGCGGGGGCCGACCCTACGAGCAGTACTTC. Translated, it gives CASSTSGGRPYEQYF.

The V call is TRBV20-1, the J call TRBJ2-7, with 8 bases identical to TRBD2. Trimming at V came to 6 bases and at J to 5 bases, leaving 9 bases not matched to a gene. Germline V CDR1 and CDR2: DFQATT, SNEGSKA (reference sequence). The CDR3 is 13 amino acids. CDR3 residues: CSANGLALNEQYF. The CDR3 DNA reads as TGCAGTGCAAACGGACTAGCTCTGAACGAGCAGTACTTC.

The V and J genes are TRBV7-9 and TRBJ2-7; TRBD1 matches at 9 bases. The CDR3 consists of 14 residues. Germline V CDR1 and CDR2: SEHNR, FQNEAQ (reference sequence). The ends lost 4 bases at V and 5 bases at J; junction bases unmatched: 6. CDR3 coding DNA: TGTGCCAGCAGCTCCACCGGGACAGGGCACGAGCAGTACGTC. Translating gives CASSSTGTGHEQYV.

The chain has TRBV7-9 and TRBJ1-1; tentative D call: TRBD1 (6 bases). This CDR3 has 16 amino acids. Germline values: CDR1 SEHNR, CDR2 FQNEAQ (reference sequence). V was shortened by 4 bases and J by 6 bases, with 21 bases between the two germline ends. CDR3 protein: CASSYRSRGPKAEAFF. CDR3 DNA: TGTGCCAGCAGCTACAGATCCAGGGGCCCGAAGGCTGAAGCTTTCTTT.

This clonotype showed up just a few times. The rearrangement uses TRBV20-1 and TRBJ2-1; TRBD2 matches 7 bases. The ends lost 5 bases at V and 8 bases at J; junction bases unmatched: 12. There are 14 residues in the CDR3. Germline V gene data show CDR1 as DFQATT and CDR2 as SNEGSKA (reference sequence). CDR3 nucleotides: TGCAGTGCTTTCGGGGGGATTGCCCTCGATGAGCAGTTCTTC. This translates into CSAFGGIALDEQFF.

As regards this clonotype: A read error may explain this, as a much larger clone is one base away. V is TRBV6-5 and J is TRBJ1-1; 7 bases are a match to TRBD1. Germline loops: CDR1 MNHEY, CDR2 SVGAGI. Germline trimming cut 4 bases from V and 4 bases from J; bases unmatched to any gene: 9. This CDR3 comprises 15 residues. The CDR3 DNA reads TGTGCCAGCAGTTCGACAGGGCAGGGAATCACTGAAGCTTTCTTT. Protein product: CASSSTGQGITEAFF.

This chain joins TRBV6-2 or TRBV6-3 and TRBJ2-7; perhaps TRBD2 as D (7 bases). The CDR3 sequence is 16 residues long. V dropped 6 bases and J dropped 3 bases, with 21 bases sitting between them. From germline, CDR1 is MNHEY and CDR2 SVGEGT. The CDR3 DNA is TGTGCCAGCAGCCCTGTCGGGGGGCCGAATGTCTACGAGCAGTACGTC. Translation gives CASSPVGGPNVYEQYV.

The genes are TRBV7-6 and TRBJ2-2; D might be TRBD2 (7 bases). There are 15 residues in the CDR3. V shed 5 bases and J shed 4 bases, with 14 bases lying between them. The germline gives CDR1 SGHVS, CDR2 FNYEAQ. CDR3 sequence: CASSLGGAGTGELFF. In DNA form, the CDR3 reads TGTGCCAGCAGCCTGGGGGGGGCAGGCACCGGGGAGCTGTTTTTT.

This clonotype was seen more than once but under ten times. The CDR3 region has the DNA TGTGCCAGCAGCTCCTATCTAGGAAAGACCCAGTACTTC. It encodes CASSSYLGKTQYF. The rearrangement joins TRBV7-3 to TRBJ2-5; no clear D gene. CDR1 is SGHTA and CDR2 is FQGTGA in the germline V gene. V lost 4 bases to trimming and J lost 6 bases, with 12 bases between them. CDR3 length: 13 residues.

This clonotype was counted between two and nine times. The genes are TRBV6-6 and TRBJ1-5; 7 positions match TRBD1. After removal of 7 bases from V and 1 base from J, the junction contained 10 bases not matched to a gene. The CDR3 totals 16 residues. Germline loops: CDR1 MNHNY, CDR2 SVGAGI (reference sequence). Here the CDR3 reads CASTNPGGHSNQPQHF. CDR3 nucleotides: TGTGCCAGCACCAACCCAGGGGGGCACAGCAATCAGCCCCAGCATTTT.

The V and J genes are TRBV29-1 and TRBJ1-5, with D perhaps matching TRBD1 (6 bases). Germline V gives CDR1 SQVTM, CDR2 ANQGSEA. This CDR3 spans 13 amino acids. The V and J ends lost 4 bases and 3 bases respectively, with 10 bases between them. This CDR3 reads CSVGRGYNQPQHF. CDR3 bases: TGCAGCGTTGGGAGGGGGTACAATCAGCCCCAGCATTTT.

This chain uses TRBV29-1 with TRBJ2-4; 8 nucleotides align to TRBD1. V gave up 7 bases and J gave up 7 bases; unmatched junction bases: 6. This CDR3 contains 12 residues. The germline CDR1 and CDR2 sequences are SQVTM and ANQGSEA. The CDR3 bases are TGCAGCGGATCCCGGGACAGGAACATTCAGTACTTC. Translated: CSGSRDRNIQYF.

The rearrangement joins TRBV5-1 to TRBJ2-3, with D hard to call. The V gene lost 0 bases and the J gene lost 6 bases, with 8 bases spanning the gap. The CDR3 is made up of 13 amino acids. CDR1 SGHRS and CDR2 YFSETQ come from the germline V gene. CDR3 bases: TGCGCCAGCAGCTTGGGAGATAAGGATACGCAGTATTTT. Its translation: CASSLGDKDTQYF.

V usage is TRBV20-1 and J usage is TRBJ2-6; 12 bases are a match to TRBD2. CDR1 DFQATT and CDR2 SNEGSKA come from the germline V gene (reference sequence). V trimming: 3 bases; J trimming: 0 bases; junction bases outside the gene matches: 9. The CDR3 is made up of 19 amino acids. Here the CDR3 reads CSASGASGGGPSGANVLTF. The CDR3 nucleotides are TGCAGTGCTAGCGGGGCTAGCGGGGGGGGACCCTCTGGGGCCAACGTCCTGACTTTC.

There are many counts of this clonotype. This CDR3 reads CASSLAPESYEQYF. The CDR3 DNA follows: TGTGCCAGCAGCTTAGCGCCAGAGTCCTACGAGCAGTACTTC. The chain recombines TRBV7-6 with TRBJ2-7; D gene ambiguous. V lost 0 bases and J 1 base, leaving 7 bases between the germline ends. CDR3 size: 14 residues. Germline CDR1 reads SGHVS; CDR2 reads FNYEAQ. Complete variable domain (other parts from reference TRBV7-6 and TRBJ2-7): GAGVSQSPRYKVTKRGQDVALRCDPISGHVSLYWYRQALGQGPEFLTYFNYEAQQDKSGLPNDRFSAERPEGSISTLTIQRTEQRDSAMYRCASSLAPESYEQYFGPGTRLTVT.

This clonotype was seen a few times. The chain is built from TRBV12-5 and TRBJ2-7, with D possibly being TRBD1 (6 bases). Trimming stripped 0 bases from V and 10 bases from J, with 13 bases between. The CDR3 consists of 13 residues. Germline lookup yields CDR1 LGHNT and CDR2 FRNRAP. The CDR3 protein is CASGLVGRQAQYF. The CDR3 nucleotides are TGTGCTAGTGGTTTGGTAGGAAGACAGGCCCAGTACTTC.